This is a list of T cell receptor beta chains from one sample in a study of CD8 T cells in Susac syndrome. TCRdb re-analysed the immunoSEQ multiplex PCR reads in MiXCR, keeping a single row per CDR3 protein. The top ten clones hold 0.4% to 0.55% of a sample with about 50,000 distinct CDR3 sequences, roughly 93% of them seen once. Specimen: CD8+ T cells from PBMCs. The receptors stem from a human donor with multiple sclerosis. CDR3s include the opening cysteine and the closing phenylalanine or tryptophan. A D gene is named only where the DNA matches it firmly. The size field is filled for only some rows; it gives once, few, many or a size class.

CDR3 DNA: TGTGCCAGCAGCTCGGCGGGGGTGGGCACTGAAGCTTTCTTT
CDR3 protein: CASSSAGVGTEAFF
J gene: TRBJ1-1
V gene: TRBV7-8
D gene: .
CDR3 length: 14
clone size: .

CDR3 DNA: TGCGCCAGCAGCGCTAGCGGGGGGCAACAAGAGACCCAGTACTTC
CDR3 protein: CASSASGGQQETQYF
J gene: TRBJ2-5
V gene: TRBV5-1
D gene: TRBD2
CDR3 length: 15
clone size: .

CDR3 DNA: TGCGCCAGCAGCTTGGCCTCGGGCCGGAGCTCCTACAATGAGCAGTTCTTC
CDR3 protein: CASSLASGRSSYNEQFF
J gene: TRBJ2-1
V gene: TRBV5-1
D gene: .
CDR3 length: 17
clone size: .

CDR3 DNA: TGTGCCAGCAGTTCCCCAGGGCTCTCCTACGAGCAGTACTTC
CDR3 protein: CASSSPGLSYEQYF
J gene: TRBJ2-7
V gene: TRBV6-2/TRBV6-3
D gene: .
CDR3 length: 14
clone size: .

CDR3 DNA: TGTGCCAGCAGTGAGTACAGGGAGGGTAATGAAAAACTGTTTTTT
CDR3 protein: CASSEYREGNEKLFF
J gene: TRBJ1-4
V gene: TRBV27
D gene: .
CDR3 length: 15
clone size: .

CDR3 DNA: TGTGCCAGCAGTTTGGGGCAGGCCTATGGCTACACCTTC
CDR3 protein: CASSLGQAYGYTF
J gene: TRBJ1-2
V gene: TRBV12-3/TRBV12-4
D gene: .
CDR3 length: 13
clone size: .

CDR3 DNA: TGTGCCAGCAGTCCCTTGGAACAGGGTGTCGGAGAGACCCAGTACTTC
CDR3 protein: CASSPLEQGVGETQYF
J gene: TRBJ2-5
V gene: TRBV2
D gene: .
CDR3 length: 16
clone size: .

CDR3 DNA: TGTGCCAGCAGTTACGCCTTGTCAGGCTACGGCTACACCTTC
CDR3 protein: CASSYALSGYGYTF
J gene: TRBJ1-2
V gene: TRBV6-5
D gene: .
CDR3 length: 14
clone size: once

CDR3 DNA: TGTGCCAGCACCCTCAGACAGGGCTCTCGCCGGGAGCTGTTTTTT
CDR3 protein: CASTLRQGSRRELFF
J gene: TRBJ2-2
V gene: TRBV7-6
D gene: TRBD1
CDR3 length: 15
clone size: once

CDR3 DNA: TGTGCCAGCAGCTTGGGTGTGGGCCCAAACACTGAAGCTTTCTTT
CDR3 protein: CASSLGVGPNTEAFF
J gene: TRBJ1-1
V gene: TRBV11-2
D gene: .
CDR3 length: 15
clone size: .

CDR3 DNA: TGCAGCGTTAGGAGGGGTAACCAGTATTTT
CDR3 protein: CSVRRGNQYF
J gene: TRBJ2-3
V gene: TRBV29-1
D gene: .
CDR3 length: 10
clone size: .

CDR3 DNA: TGTGCCAGCAGTTTATGGGTTGGGACAGGTTTCGAGCAGTACTTC
CDR3 protein: CASSLWVGTGFEQYF
J gene: TRBJ2-7
V gene: TRBV27
D gene: TRBD1
CDR3 length: 15
clone size: once

CDR3 DNA: TGCGCCAGCAGCTTGGAGGGCAGAACCTACGAGCAGTACTTC
CDR3 protein: CASSLEGRTYEQYF
J gene: TRBJ2-7
V gene: TRBV5-1
D gene: .
CDR3 length: 14
clone size: .

CDR3 DNA: TGTGCCAGCAGTGAACTCGACTCCCAGACCCAGTACTTC
CDR3 protein: CASSELDSQTQYF
J gene: TRBJ2-5
V gene: TRBV6-1
D gene: .
CDR3 length: 13
clone size: .

CDR3 DNA: TGTGCCAGCAGGGTGGGGTACCGAGCGGGGAAGAACACCGGGGAGCTGTTTTTT
CDR3 protein: CASRVGYRAGKNTGELFF
J gene: TRBJ2-2
V gene: TRBV7-9
D gene: TRBD2
CDR3 length: 18
clone size: .

CDR3 DNA: TGTGCCAGCAGCTTAGCGTCGAGTTACTCCTACAATGAGCAGTTCTTC
CDR3 protein: CASSLASSYSYNEQFF
J gene: TRBJ2-1
V gene: TRBV7-6
D gene: .
CDR3 length: 16
clone size: once

CDR3 DNA: TGTGCCAGCAGTATTCTAGCGGGGGGGGAAGATGAGCAGTTCTTC
CDR3 protein: CASSILAGGEDEQFF
J gene: TRBJ2-1
V gene: TRBV6-1
D gene: TRBD2
CDR3 length: 15
clone size: .

CDR3 DNA: TGTGCCAGCAGCTCCCGCGTCACAGATACGCAGTATTTT
CDR3 protein: CASSSRVTDTQYF
J gene: TRBJ2-3
V gene: TRBV13
D gene: .
CDR3 length: 13
clone size: .

CDR3 DNA: TGTGCCAGCAGTGACCAGGGCTACGGCGGGGAGGCAGATACGCAGTATTTT
CDR3 protein: CASSDQGYGGEADTQYF
J gene: TRBJ2-3
V gene: TRBV6-4
D gene: .
CDR3 length: 17
clone size: .

CDR3 DNA: TGTGCCAGCAGTACAGGGGGCGCGAGCTATGGCTACACCTTC
CDR3 protein: CASSTGGASYGYTF
J gene: TRBJ1-2
V gene: TRBV28
D gene: TRBD1
CDR3 length: 14
clone size: .

CDR3 DNA: TGCAGTGCTAGACGTGGCGACAGTGGGGAGCAGTACTTC
CDR3 protein: CSARRGDSGEQYF
J gene: TRBJ2-7
V gene: TRBV20-1
D gene: .
CDR3 length: 13
clone size: once

CDR3 DNA: TGTGCCAGCAGTTTCCCTTGGGAACAGGATTCCTACAATGAGCAGTTCTTC
CDR3 protein: CASSFPWEQDSYNEQFF
J gene: TRBJ2-1
V gene: TRBV28
D gene: .
CDR3 length: 17
clone size: .

CDR3 DNA: TGTGCCAGCGCCTTAAATATTAACTATGGCTACACCTTC
CDR3 protein: CASALNINYGYTF
J gene: TRBJ1-2
V gene: TRBV19
D gene: .
CDR3 length: 13
clone size: .

CDR3 DNA: TGTGCCAGCAGCTTAGTTTGGGGGCAGGCACGCGATACGCAGTATTTT
CDR3 protein: CASSLVWGQARDTQYF
J gene: TRBJ2-3
V gene: TRBV7-9
D gene: .
CDR3 length: 16
clone size: .

CDR3 DNA: TGTGCCTGGAGAGGACAGTGGGCCACCGGGGAGCTGTTTTTT
CDR3 protein: CAWRGQWATGELFF
J gene: TRBJ2-2
V gene: TRBV30
D gene: .
CDR3 length: 14
clone size: .

CDR3 DNA: TGTGCCAGCAGCTCCGACAGGAACTACGAGCAGTACTTC
CDR3 protein: CASSSDRNYEQYF
J gene: TRBJ2-7
V gene: TRBV7-9
D gene: .
CDR3 length: 13
clone size: .

CDR3 DNA: TGTGCCAGCAGTACCCTTGGGGAGGTCAATGAGCAGTTCTTC
CDR3 protein: CASSTLGEVNEQFF
J gene: TRBJ2-1
V gene: TRBV28
D gene: .
CDR3 length: 14
clone size: .

CDR3 DNA: TGTGCCAGCAGCGGTAGCGGGGAGACAGATACGCAGTATTTT
CDR3 protein: CASSGSGETDTQYF
J gene: TRBJ2-3
V gene: TRBV6-4
D gene: TRBD2
CDR3 length: 14
clone size: .

CDR3 DNA: TGTGCCAGCAGCCCTACGATGGGACCGATGAGGGATGGCTACACCTTC
CDR3 protein: CASSPTMGPMRDGYTF
J gene: TRBJ1-2
V gene: TRBV7-9
D gene: .
CDR3 length: 16
clone size: .

CDR3 DNA: TGTGCCTGGAGTGAAGGGGCTACACCCCTCCACTTT
CDR3 protein: CAWSEGATPLHF
J gene: TRBJ1-6
V gene: TRBV30
D gene: .
CDR3 length: 12
clone size: .

CDR3 DNA: TGTGCCAGCAGCGCTCCGGACAGGGAAAGCAATGAGCAGTTCTTC
CDR3 protein: CASSAPDRESNEQFF
J gene: TRBJ2-1
V gene: TRBV9
D gene: TRBD1
CDR3 length: 15
clone size: .

CDR3 DNA: TGTGCCAGCAGTGAAGGGGTTCACACAGATACGCAGTATTTT
CDR3 protein: CASSEGVHTDTQYF
J gene: TRBJ2-3
V gene: TRBV6-1
D gene: .
CDR3 length: 14
clone size: few

CDR3 DNA: TGTGCCAGCAGTGTAGCGGGGCCAAGCTCCTACAATGAGCAGTTCTTC
CDR3 protein: CASSVAGPSSYNEQFF
J gene: TRBJ2-1
V gene: TRBV27
D gene: TRBD2
CDR3 length: 16
clone size: .

CDR3 DNA: TGTGCCAGCAGTTCCCTAAACCGGGACTACGAGAAGTACTTC
CDR3 protein: CASSSLNRDYEKYF
J gene: TRBJ2-7
V gene: TRBV6-6
D gene: TRBD2
CDR3 length: 14
clone size: .

CDR3 DNA: TGTGCCATCAGTGCGCGGCGGGGGTCGCAAGAGACCCAGTACTTC
CDR3 protein: CAISARRGSQETQYF
J gene: TRBJ2-5
V gene: TRBV10-3
D gene: TRBD2
CDR3 length: 15
clone size: once

CDR3 DNA: TGCAGCGTCTTGACAGGAGGGGGTTTAACTTTCTTT
CDR3 protein: CSVLTGGGLTFF
J gene: TRBJ1-1
V gene: TRBV29-1
D gene: .
CDR3 length: 12
clone size: .

CDR3 DNA: TGCGCCAGCAGCTTGGAGGTTCGTCCAGATACGCAGTATTTT
CDR3 protein: CASSLEVRPDTQYF
J gene: TRBJ2-3
V gene: TRBV5-1
D gene: .
CDR3 length: 14
clone size: few

CDR3 DNA: TGTGCCAGCAGCTTAGAGTCCGGACGCACAGATACGCAGTATTTT
CDR3 protein: CASSLESGRTDTQYF
J gene: TRBJ2-3
V gene: TRBV13
D gene: .
CDR3 length: 15
clone size: .

CDR3 DNA: TGTGCCAGCAGCTTGTCCGGGACAGGGGCTTTCGGAAACACCATATATTTT
CDR3 protein: CASSLSGTGAFGNTIYF
J gene: TRBJ1-3
V gene: TRBV5-4
D gene: TRBD1
CDR3 length: 17
clone size: .

CDR3 DNA: TGTGCCAGCAGTTGGGCGGTCCAAGAGACCCAGTACTTC
CDR3 protein: CASSWAVQETQYF
J gene: TRBJ2-5
V gene: TRBV27
D gene: .
CDR3 length: 13
clone size: .

CDR3 DNA: TGTGCCAGCAGTCTGACAGGATCCTACGAGCAGTACTTC
CDR3 protein: CASSLTGSYEQYF
J gene: TRBJ2-7
V gene: TRBV28
D gene: .
CDR3 length: 13
clone size: .

CDR3 DNA: TGTGCCAGCAGCCAAGATAAAACGGATGCTTCACCCCTCCACTTT
CDR3 protein: CASSQDKTDASPLHF
J gene: TRBJ1-6
V gene: TRBV4-2
D gene: .
CDR3 length: 15
clone size: .

CDR3 DNA: TGTGCCAGCGGCCCGTTTGTAGGGTCAACCTACGAGCAGTACTTC
CDR3 protein: CASGPFVGSTYEQYF
J gene: TRBJ2-7
V gene: TRBV27
D gene: .
CDR3 length: 15
clone size: .

CDR3 DNA: TGTGCCAGCAGTCTGAGCGGGGGGGAAGAGACCCAGTACTTC
CDR3 protein: CASSLSGGEETQYF
J gene: TRBJ2-5
V gene: TRBV12-3/TRBV12-4
D gene: TRBD2
CDR3 length: 14
clone size: .

CDR3 DNA: TGCGCCAGCAGCCAAGAAGTGAGTGAGGCTTTCTTT
CDR3 protein: CASSQEVSEAFF
J gene: TRBJ1-1
V gene: TRBV4-3
D gene: .
CDR3 length: 12
clone size: .

CDR3 DNA: TGTGCCAGCAGCTTTAATATCCGGACAGGGGGCAACGAGCAGTACTTC
CDR3 protein: CASSFNIRTGGNEQYF
J gene: TRBJ2-7
V gene: TRBV7-9
D gene: TRBD1
CDR3 length: 16
clone size: .

CDR3 DNA: TGCGCCAGCAGCCAAGATTTGGGGGGGCAGTTCTTC
CDR3 protein: CASSQDLGGQFF
J gene: TRBJ2-1
V gene: TRBV4-3
D gene: .
CDR3 length: 12
clone size: .

CDR3 DNA: TGTGCCAGCGGATACCCAGGGTATAATTCACCCCTCCACTTT
CDR3 protein: CASGYPGYNSPLHF
J gene: TRBJ1-6
V gene: TRBV27
D gene: .
CDR3 length: 14
clone size: .

CDR3 DNA: TGTGCCAGCAGCCTAACTAGCGGGGGGGCCACGGAGCAGTTCTTC
CDR3 protein: CASSLTSGGATEQFF
J gene: TRBJ2-1
V gene: TRBV7-3
D gene: TRBD2
CDR3 length: 15
clone size: .